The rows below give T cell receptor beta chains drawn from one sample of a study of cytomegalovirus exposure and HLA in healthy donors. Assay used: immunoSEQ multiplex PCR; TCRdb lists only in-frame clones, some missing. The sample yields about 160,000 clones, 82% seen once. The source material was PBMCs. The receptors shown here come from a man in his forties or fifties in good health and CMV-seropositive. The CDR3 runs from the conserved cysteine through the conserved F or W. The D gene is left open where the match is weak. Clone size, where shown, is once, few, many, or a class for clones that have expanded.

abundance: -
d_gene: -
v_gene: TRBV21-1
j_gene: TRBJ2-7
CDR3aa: CASSEREGRYEQYF
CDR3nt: TGTGCCAGCAGCGAGCGGGAGGGCCGCTACGAGCAGTACTTC

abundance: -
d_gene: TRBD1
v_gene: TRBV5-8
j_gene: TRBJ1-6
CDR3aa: CASSYRTGSPYNSPLHF
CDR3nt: TGTGCCAGCAGCTATCGGACAGGGAGCCCCTATAATTCACCCCTCCACTTT

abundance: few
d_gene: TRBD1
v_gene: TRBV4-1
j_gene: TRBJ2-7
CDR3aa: CASSLTGGEQYF
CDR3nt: TGCGCCAGCAGCCTAACAGGGGGCGAGCAGTACTTC

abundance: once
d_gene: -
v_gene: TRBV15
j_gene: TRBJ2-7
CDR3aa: CATSRGGTEGLSYEQYF
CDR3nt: TGTGCCACCAGCAGAGGAGGTACGGAGGGCCTCTCCTACGAGCAGTACTTC

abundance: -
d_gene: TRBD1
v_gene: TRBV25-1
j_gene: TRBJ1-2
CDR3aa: CASRAGTGEPSMVGYTF
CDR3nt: TGTGCCAGCAGGGCAGGGACAGGAGAACCCTCTATGGTTGGCTACACCTTC

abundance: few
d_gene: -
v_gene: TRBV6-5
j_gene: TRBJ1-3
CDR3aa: CASSYSRGHGNTIYF
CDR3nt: TGTGCCAGCAGTTACTCGAGAGGGCACGGAAACACCATATATTTT

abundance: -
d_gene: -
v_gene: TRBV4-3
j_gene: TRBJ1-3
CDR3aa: CASSQDALISGNTIYF
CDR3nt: TGCGCCAGCAGCCAAGATGCTCTAATATCTGGAAACACCATATATTTT

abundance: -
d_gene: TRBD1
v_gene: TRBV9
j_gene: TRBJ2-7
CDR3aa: CASSLRTGPYEQYF
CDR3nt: TGTGCCAGCAGCCTCCGGACAGGACCCTACGAGCAGTACTTC

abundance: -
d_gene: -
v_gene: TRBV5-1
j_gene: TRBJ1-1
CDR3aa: CASSLGEKNTEAFF
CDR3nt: TGCGCCAGCAGCTTGGGTGAGAAGAACACTGAAGCTTTCTTT

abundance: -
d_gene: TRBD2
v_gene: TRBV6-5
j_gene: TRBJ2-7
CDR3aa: CASSRTSRLYEQYF
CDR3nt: TGTGCCAGCAGTAGGACTAGTCGGCTCTACGAGCAGTACTTC

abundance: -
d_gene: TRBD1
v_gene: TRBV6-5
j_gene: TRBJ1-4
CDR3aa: CASSYEGAANEKLFF
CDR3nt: TGTGCCAGCAGTTACGAGGGGGCGGCTAATGAAAAACTGTTTTTT

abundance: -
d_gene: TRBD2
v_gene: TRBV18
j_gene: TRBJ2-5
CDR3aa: CASSPERLAVGVGETQYF
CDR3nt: TGTGCCAGCTCACCTGAGCGACTAGCGGTTGGGGTCGGGGAGACCCAGTACTTC

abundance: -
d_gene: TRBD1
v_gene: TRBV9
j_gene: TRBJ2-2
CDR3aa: CASSVATGTGPTGELFF
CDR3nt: TGTGCCAGCAGCGTAGCAACGGGGACAGGGCCCACCGGGGAGCTGTTTTTT

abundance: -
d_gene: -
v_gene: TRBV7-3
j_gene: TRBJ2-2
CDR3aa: CASRGSTRTGELFF
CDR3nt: TGTGCCAGCCGGGGGTCCACCCGCACCGGGGAGCTGTTTTTT

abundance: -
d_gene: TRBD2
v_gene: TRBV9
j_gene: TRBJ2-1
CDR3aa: CASSGTSAGGRNEQFF
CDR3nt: TGTGCCAGCAGCGGAACTTCAGCGGGAGGACGGAATGAGCAGTTCTTC

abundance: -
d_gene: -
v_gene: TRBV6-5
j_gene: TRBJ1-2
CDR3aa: CASSPGGYGYTF
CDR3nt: TGTGCCAGCAGCCCTGGGGGGTACGGCTACACCTTC

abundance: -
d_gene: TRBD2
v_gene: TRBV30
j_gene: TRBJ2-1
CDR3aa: CAWRRLAGVGNEQFF
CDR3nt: TGTGCCTGGAGAAGACTAGCGGGAGTAGGCAATGAGCAGTTCTTC

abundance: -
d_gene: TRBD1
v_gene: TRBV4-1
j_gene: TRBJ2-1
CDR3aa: CASSPQGDRRSSYNEQFF
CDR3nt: TGCGCCAGCAGCCCCCAGGGGGACCGCCGAAGCTCCTACAATGAGCAGTTCTTC

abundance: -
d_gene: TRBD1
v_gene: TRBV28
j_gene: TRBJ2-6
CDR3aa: CASSFRGRGSGANVLTF
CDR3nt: TGTGCCAGCAGCTTTAGGGGCAGGGGGTCTGGGGCCAACGTCCTGACTTTC

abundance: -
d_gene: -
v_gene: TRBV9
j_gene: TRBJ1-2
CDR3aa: CASSATTGLPGVYTF
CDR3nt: TGTGCCAGCAGCGCCACGACCGGCCTCCCGGGTGTCTACACCTTC

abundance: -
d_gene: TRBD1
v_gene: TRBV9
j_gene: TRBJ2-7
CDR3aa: CASSVEDRAYEQYF
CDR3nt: TGTGCCAGCAGCGTGGAAGACAGGGCCTACGAGCAGTACTTC

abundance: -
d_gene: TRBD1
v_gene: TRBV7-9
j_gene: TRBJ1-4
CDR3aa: CASSLAGQTNEKLFF
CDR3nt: TGTGCCAGCAGCTTAGCGGGACAGACTAATGAAAAACTGTTTTTT

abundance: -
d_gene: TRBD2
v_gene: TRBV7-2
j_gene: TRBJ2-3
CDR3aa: CASSIKGLAGRDTQYF
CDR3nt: TGTGCCAGCAGCATAAAGGGACTAGCGGGTAGAGATACGCAGTATTTT

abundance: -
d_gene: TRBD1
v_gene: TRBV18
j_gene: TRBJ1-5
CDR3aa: CASSPGQVLLGNQPQHF
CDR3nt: TGTGCCAGCTCACCAGGACAGGTCTTGTTAGGTAATCAGCCCCAGCATTTT

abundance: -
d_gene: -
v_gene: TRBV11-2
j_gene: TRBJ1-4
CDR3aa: CASSIDRSAEKLFF
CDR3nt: TGTGCCAGCAGCATCGACAGGTCGGCAGAAAAACTGTTTTTT

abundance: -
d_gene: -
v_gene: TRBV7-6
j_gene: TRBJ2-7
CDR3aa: CASSLARGDSYEQYF
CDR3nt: TGTGCCAGCAGCTTAGCGCGGGGTGACTCCTACGAGCAGTACTTC

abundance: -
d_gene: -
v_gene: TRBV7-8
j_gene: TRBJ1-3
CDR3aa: CASSLAQGISGNTIYF
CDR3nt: TGTGCCAGCAGCTTAGCGCAGGGGATCTCTGGAAACACCATATATTTT

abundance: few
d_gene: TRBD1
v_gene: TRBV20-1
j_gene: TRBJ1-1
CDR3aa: CSTQGDTEAFF
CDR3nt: TGCAGTACACAGGGGGATACTGAAGCTTTCTTT